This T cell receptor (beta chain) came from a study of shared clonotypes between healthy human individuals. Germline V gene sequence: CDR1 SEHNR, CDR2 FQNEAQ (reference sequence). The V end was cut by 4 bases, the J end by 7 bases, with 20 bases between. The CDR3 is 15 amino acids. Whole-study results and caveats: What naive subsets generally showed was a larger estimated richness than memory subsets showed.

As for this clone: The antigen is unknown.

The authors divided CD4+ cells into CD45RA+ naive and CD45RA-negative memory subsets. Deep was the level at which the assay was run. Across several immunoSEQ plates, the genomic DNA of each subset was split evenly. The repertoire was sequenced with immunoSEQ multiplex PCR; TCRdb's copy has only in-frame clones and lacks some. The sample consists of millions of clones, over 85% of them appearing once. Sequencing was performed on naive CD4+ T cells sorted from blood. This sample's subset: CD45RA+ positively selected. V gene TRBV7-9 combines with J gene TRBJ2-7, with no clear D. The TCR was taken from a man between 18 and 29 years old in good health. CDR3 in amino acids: CASSYWGIDPREQYF. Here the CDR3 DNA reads TGTGCCAGCAGCTATTGGGGAATTGATCCGCGAGAGCAGTACTTC.